Detailed here is one T cell receptor (beta chain). Antigen specificity is unknown. The record originates from a study of cytomegalovirus exposure and HLA in healthy donors. Study conclusions and caveats: One variant, a missense change in DCLRE1C, was linked in a later analysis to TCR beta V- and J-gene trimming.

CDR1 is SGHVS and CDR2 is FNYEAQ in the germline V gene. The ends were cut back, 1 base at V and 8 bases at J, with 14 bases in the middle. The CDR3 totals 15 residues. Both 60 Vbeta primers and 13 Jbeta primers went into the PCR. TCRdb keeps only in-frame clones here, not all; method: immunoSEQ multiplex PCR. Altogether under 200,000 clones are present, roughly 87% being singletons, with the ten largest covering around 0.99%. This receptor was obtained from a boy aged 2-15 years in good health and CMV-seronegative. Sequencing was done on a sample of PBMCs. V gene TRBV7-6 combines with J gene TRBJ2-2; D is perhaps TRBD1 (6 bases). Here the CDR3 DNA reads TGTGCCAGCAGCTTAGTCGTAGGGGGAACGGGGGAGCTGTTTTTT. It translates to CASSLVVGGTGELFF.